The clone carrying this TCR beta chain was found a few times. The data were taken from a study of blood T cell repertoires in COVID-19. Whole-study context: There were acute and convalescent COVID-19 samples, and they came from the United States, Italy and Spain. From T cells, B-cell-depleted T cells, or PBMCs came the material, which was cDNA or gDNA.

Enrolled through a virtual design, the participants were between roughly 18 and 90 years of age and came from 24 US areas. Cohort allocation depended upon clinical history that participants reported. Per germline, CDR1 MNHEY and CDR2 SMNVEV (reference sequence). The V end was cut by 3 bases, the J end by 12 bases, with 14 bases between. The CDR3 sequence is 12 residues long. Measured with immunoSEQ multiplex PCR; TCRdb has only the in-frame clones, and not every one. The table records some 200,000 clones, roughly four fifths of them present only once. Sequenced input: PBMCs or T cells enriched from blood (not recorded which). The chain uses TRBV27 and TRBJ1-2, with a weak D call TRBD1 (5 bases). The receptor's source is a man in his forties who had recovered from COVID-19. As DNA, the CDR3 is TGTGCCAGCAGTTTTTTCGGCGGGACTAACACCTTC. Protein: CASSFFGGTNTF.